The 29 T cell receptor beta chains reported below all come from one sample, sequenced in a study of shared clonotypes between healthy human individuals. Using immunoSEQ multiplex PCR, the repertoire was profiled, and TCRdb retains in-frame clones only, with some absent. The data show a few million clones, with approximately 95% seen just once and around 0.4% held by the top ten. The sequenced sample was naive CD4+ T cells from PBMCs. Noted subset: CD45RA+ positively selected. The receptor source for this set is a man aged 18 to 30 in good health. Some clones in this sample may be carry-over from other donors' samples.

The V call is TRBV5-1, the J call TRBJ1-2, with a tentative D call TRBD1 (6 bases). Trimming left V 0 bases short and J 8 bases short, with 11 bases between. Germline V CDR1 and CDR2: SGHRS, YFSETQ. CDR3 length equals 13 residues. The CDR3, as DNA: TGCGCCAGCAGCTTGGCAACAGGGTGGGGCTACACCTTC. Its protein product is CASSLATGWGYTF.

The CDR3 DNA reads TGTGCCAGCAGTCTTCTCGGGAGGGCCGGGGCGTTTGCAGATACGCAGTATTTT. Translated, it gives CASSLLGRAGAFADTQYF. The chain combines TRBV28 with TRBJ2-3, with TRBD2 matching 8 bases. Germline-derived CDR1 and CDR2 are MDHEN and SYDVKM. V was clipped by 5 bases and J by 4 bases; unmatched bases: 17. The CDR3 covers 18 residues.

The V gene is TRBV6-5, the J gene TRBJ1-1; D unclear. The germline V gene encodes CDR1 MNHEY and CDR2 SVGAGI. The CDR3 is 13 amino acids. Deletions cut 4 bases from V and 4 bases from J, with 10 bases between. The CDR3 reads CASSSPGSTEAFF. CDR3 nucleotide sequence: TGTGCCAGCAGTTCTCCGGGGTCCACTGAAGCTTTCTTT.

This clone appeared a single time. The CDR3 DNA reads as TGTGCCAGCAGCTACACAGGGGTAACTGAAGCTTTCTTT. Its translation is CASSYTGVTEAFF. V gene TRBV7-2 combines with J gene TRBJ1-1; 7 nucleotides line up with TRBD1. Germline assignment: CDR1 SGHTA and CDR2 FQGNSA. Trimming cost V 4 bases and J 5 bases; bases outside gene matches: 4. This CDR3 has 13 residues.

For this clone: The same CDR3 is also encoded by other DNA sequences in this sample. The CDR3 region is CASSYGGQPQHF. The CDR3 DNA sequence: TGTGCCAGCAGTTACGGAGGTCAGCCCCAGCATTTT. This chain links TRBV6-6 with TRBJ1-5; no clear D gene. Germline CDR1 reads MNHNY; CDR2 reads SVGAGI (reference sequence). V was shortened by 2 bases and J by 6 bases, with 5 bases between the two germline ends. This CDR3 region has 12 residues.

As concerns this clone: The same CDR3 can be traced to other DNA sequences in this sample. The chain is built from TRBV18 and TRBJ2-7; TRBD2 matches 12 bases. The CDR3 loop spans 15 amino acids. V was clipped by 1 base and J by 4 bases; unmatched bases: 2. Germline values: CDR1 KGHSH, CDR2 LQKENI. The CDR3 nucleotides read TGTGCCAGCTCACCACTGACTAGCGGGAGTTACGAGCAGTACTTC. This gives the protein CASSPLTSGSYEQYF.

This clone was detected only once. The V call is TRBV7-7, the J call TRBJ2-1, with 9 positions matching TRBD2. The CDR3 runs to 16 residues. With V trimmed by 0 bases and J by 7 bases, 7 bases remained unmatched. The germline V gene encodes CDR1 SSHAT and CDR2 FNYEAQ (reference sequence). As DNA, the CDR3 is TGTGCCAGCAGCTTAGCGCCTAGCGGGATCGAGAATGAGCAGTTCTTC. Translation: CASSLAPSGIENEQFF.

The rearrangement joins TRBV7-2 to TRBJ2-5, with TRBD2 identical over 8 bases. The germline gives CDR1 SGHTA, CDR2 FQGNSA. The CDR3 length is 13 residues. V shed 3 bases, J shed 5 bases, and the junction held 2 bases outside the gene matches. CDR3 coding DNA: TGTGCCAGCAGCTTGGGACTAGAGGAGACCCAGTACTTC. It specifies CASSLGLEETQYF.

The chain couples TRBV2 to TRBJ2-1; D gene unclear. This CDR3 is 14 amino acids long. Germline CDR1 reads SNHLY; CDR2 reads FYNNEI. V was cut by 1 base and J by 6 bases, with 10 bases left in between. CDR3 region: CASSEGAPLNEQFF. In DNA form, the CDR3 reads TGTGCCAGCAGTGAAGGAGCCCCCCTCAATGAGCAGTTCTTC.

Turning to this clone: Other nucleotide sequences from this sample produce the same CDR3. The chain combines TRBV6-1 with TRBJ2-7, with a tentative D call TRBD1 (5 bases). V shed 7 bases and J shed 2 bases, with 12 bases lying between them. The germline V gene encodes CDR1 MNHNS and CDR2 SASEGT. The CDR3 runs to 13 residues. The CDR3 bases are TGTGCCAGCATGCGGCAGGGCCCCTACGAGCAGTACTTC. Its translation is CASMRQGPYEQYF.

To note about this clone: This CDR3 is also generated by other DNA sequences in the sample. The rearrangement joins TRBV5-1 to TRBJ2-7; 10 bases align to TRBD1. The ends lost 5 bases at V and 2 bases at J; junction bases unmatched: 7. The CDR3 loop spans 15 amino acids. CDR1 SGHRS and CDR2 YFSETQ come from the germline V gene. The CDR3 loop is CASSSSGTGAYEQYF. In DNA form, the CDR3 reads TGCGCCAGCAGTTCATCGGGGACAGGGGCCTACGAGCAGTACTTC.

V usage is TRBV28 and J usage is TRBJ1-1; the D is unclear. Looked up from germline, CDR1 is MDHEN and CDR2 is SYDVKM. V was cut by 3 bases and J by 1 base, with 12 bases left in between. The CDR3 runs 15 residues. CDR3 loop: CASSFWAGQNTEAFF. The CDR3, as DNA: TGTGCCAGCAGTTTTTGGGCAGGCCAGAACACTGAAGCTTTCTTT.

The chain uses TRBV5-6 and TRBJ2-5; D ambiguous. The V and J ends lost 4 bases and 2 bases respectively, with 18 bases between them. CDR3 length equals 16 residues. Germline CDR1 reads SGHDT; CDR2 reads YYEEEE. The DNA of the CDR3 is TGTGCCAGCAGCCGAGGAAAAATAGCATGGCAAGAGACCCAGTACTTC. This translates into CASSRGKIAWQETQYF.

The rearrangement joins TRBV6-5 to TRBJ1-2, with D unclear. Trimming removed 2 bases from V and 2 bases from J, with 12 bases in between. The CDR3 runs 15 residues. The germline gives CDR1 MNHEY, CDR2 SVGAGI. CDR3 sequence: CASSYAKTGNYGYTF. DNA for the CDR3: TGTGCCAGCAGTTACGCCAAGACGGGGAACTATGGCTACACCTTC.

The gene calls are TRBV2 and TRBJ2-5; D might be TRBD1 or TRBD2, each matching 5 bases. The CDR3 runs to 14 residues. Germline V gene sequence: CDR1 SNHLY, CDR2 FYNNEI. Trimming took 3 bases from V and 9 from J, leaving 17 bases between them. CDR3 nucleotides: TGTGCCAGCAGTGATGGCAGGGAGCCAAGGGCCCAGTACTTC. Translating gives CASSDGREPRAQYF. The whole variable domain, remainder taken from reference TRBV2 and TRBJ2-5, is EPEVTQTPSHQVTQMGQEVILRCVPISNHLYFYWYRQILGQKVEFLVSFYNNEISEKSEIFDDQFSVERPDGSNFTLKIRSTKLEDSAMYFCASSDGREPRAQYFGPGTRLLVL.

A note on this clone: Other nucleotide sequences from this sample produce the same CDR3. This chain uses TRBV5-6 with TRBJ1-5; D is ambiguous. Germline values: CDR1 SGHDT, CDR2 YYEEEE. Trimming took off 0 bases at V and 2 bases at J, with 6 bases between the two ends. The CDR3 spans 14 residues. The CDR3 DNA sequence: TGTGCCAGCAGCTTGGGACTTGGCAATCAGCCCCAGCATTTT. This codes for CASSLGLGNQPQHF.

The chain joins TRBV7-9 to TRBJ2-6, with no clear D. Germline V gives CDR1 SEHNR, CDR2 FQNEAQ (reference sequence). V lost 3 bases to trimming and J lost 6 bases, with 6 bases between them. This CDR3 is 13 amino acids long. The CDR3 DNA is TGTGCCAGCAGCTTCCGACAGGCCAACGTCCTGACTTTC. This translates into CASSFRQANVLTF.

This clone was seen once. The J gene is TRBJ1-1, the V gene TRBV7-8, with no clear D. CDR1 is SGHVS, CDR2 FQNEAQ, per germline. The V end lost 1 base, the J end lost 11 bases, and 8 bases lay between the germline ends. The CDR3 covers 11 residues. CDR3 loop: CASSLDSVAFF. The DNA for the CDR3 is TGTGCCAGCAGCTTAGATAGTGTCGCTTTCTTT. The variable domain in full, with the rest retrieved from reference TRBV7-8 and TRBJ1-1, is GAGVSQSPRYKVAKRGQDVALRCDPISGHVSLFWYQQALGQGPEFLTYFQNEAQLDKSGLPSDRFFAERPEGSVSTLKIQRTQQEDSAVYLCASSLDSVAFFGQGTRLTVV.

This clone has just one count. The rearrangement links TRBV19 to TRBJ2-7; perhaps TRBD2 as D (6 bases). Between the trimmed V and J ends, which lost 5 bases and 3 bases, there was a span of 26 bases. The germline V gene has CDR1 LNHDA and CDR2 SQIVND (reference sequence). There are 18 residues in the CDR3. DNA for the CDR3: TGTGCCAGTAGTTCTCCTAGGACCGAAAGGGCGGGGTACTACGAGCAGTACTTC. Translating gives CASSSPRTERAGYYEQYF. Full variable domain (remainder filled in from reference TRBV19 and TRBJ2-7): DGGITQSPKYLFRKEGQNVTLSCEQNLNHDAMYWYRQDPGQGLRLIYYSQIVNDFQKGDIAEGYSVSREKKESFPLTVTSAQKNPTAFYLCASSSPRTERAGYYEQYFGPGTRLTVT.

The rearrangement uses TRBV2 and TRBJ2-1; 8 bases are shared with TRBD2. CDR3 length: 13 amino acids. Trimming cost V 7 bases and J 4 bases; bases outside gene matches: 3. Germline loops: CDR1 SNHLY, CDR2 FYNNEI. The CDR3 DNA is TGTGCCAGCACTAGCGGGTTTTACAATGAGCAGTTCTTC. It yields the protein CASTSGFYNEQFF. The complete variable domain, with remaining parts taken from reference TRBV2 and TRBJ2-1, reads EPEVTQTPSHQVTQMGQEVILRCVPISNHLYFYWYRQILGQKVEFLVSFYNNEISEKSEIFDDQFSVERPDGSNFTLKIRSTKLEDSAMYFCASTSGFYNEQFFGPGTRLTVL.

The J gene is TRBJ1-5, the V gene TRBV30, with 9 nucleotides matching TRBD1. This CDR3 region has 18 residues. J lost 2 bases, V lost 0 bases, and 11 bases had no gene match. The germline CDR1 and CDR2 sequences are GTSNPN and SVGIG (reference sequence). For the CDR3, the DNA is TGTGCCTGGAGTGTACGAAGGACAGGGGTTGAGGGCAATCAGCCCCAGCATTTT. This codes for CAWSVRRTGVEGNQPQHF.

The V gene is TRBV2, the J gene TRBJ2-3; D is uncertain. Germline V lookup: CDR1 SNHLY, CDR2 FYNNEI. Trimming stripped 4 bases from V and 5 bases from J, with 7 bases between. The CDR3 sequence is 12 residues long. Written as DNA, the CDR3 is TGTGCCAGCAGTGTAACCCGAGATACGCAGTATTTT. Its protein product is CASSVTRDTQYF.

The chain carries TRBV6-6 and TRBJ1-2, with 10 bases that match TRBD1. The V gene end was trimmed by 4 bases and the J gene end by 4 bases; junction bases not matched to a gene: 6. This CDR3 is 15 amino acids long. CDR1 MNHNY and CDR2 SVGAGI come from the germline V gene (reference sequence). CDR3 sequence: CASSLTGGAVYGYTF. The CDR3 nucleotides are TGTGCCAGCAGTTTGACAGGGGGCGCGGTCTATGGCTACACCTTC.

The gene calls are TRBV7-8 and TRBJ2-7, with TRBD1 identical over 9 bases. CDR1 is SGHVS, CDR2 FQNEAQ, per germline. V dropped 5 bases and J dropped 5; count of bases not matched to a gene: 13. This CDR3 comprises 16 residues. Here the CDR3 reads CASSNKIRDRAHEQYF. As DNA, the CDR3 is TGTGCCAGCAGCAACAAAATCCGGGACAGGGCCCACGAGCAGTACTTC. Supplemented by reference TRBV7-8 and TRBJ2-7, the full variable domain reads GAGVSQSPRYKVAKRGQDVALRCDPISGHVSLFWYQQALGQGPEFLTYFQNEAQLDKSGLPSDRFFAERPEGSVSTLKIQRTQQEDSAVYLCASSNKIRDRAHEQYFGPGTRLTVT.

The V gene is TRBV30, the J gene TRBJ1-2; weak D call: TRBD1 (6 bases). The CDR3 consists of 13 residues. Deletions cut 6 bases from V and 4 bases from J, with 15 bases between. Germline V gene data show CDR1 as GTSNPN and CDR2 as SVGIG (reference sequence). The CDR3 nucleotides read TGTGCCTGCGCAGGGGTGTCCGGCTATGGCTACACCTTC. Encoded protein: CACAGVSGYGYTF.

The sample holds a few counts of this clone. The rearrangement links TRBV30 to TRBJ1-2; 11 nucleotides agree with TRBD1. The germline CDR1 and CDR2 sequences are GTSNPN and SVGIG (reference sequence). Losses at the gene ends were 8 bases for V and 5 bases for J; bases not matched to a gene: 13. This CDR3 is 15 amino acids long. CDR3 DNA sequence: TGTGCCGGCGGACAGGGGGCCCATAATGGATATGGCTACACCTTC. This gives the protein CAGGQGAHNGYGYTF.

J is TRBJ2-2 and V is TRBV5-4; D is perhaps TRBD1 or TRBD2 (5 bases each). This CDR3 has 15 residues. In germline, CDR1 is SGHNT, CDR2 YYREEE (reference sequence). Trimming removed 4 bases at V and 2 bases at J, with 12 bases between. Here the CDR3 reads CASSPGAPNTGELFF. DNA for the CDR3: TGTGCCAGCAGCCCCGGGGCCCCTAACACCGGGGAGCTGTTTTTT.

The sample holds one count of this clone. The chain uses TRBV28 and TRBJ1-5, with 7 bases lining up with TRBD1. CDR3 length equals 16 residues. V gave up 6 bases and J gave up 3 bases; unmatched junction bases: 11. The germline V gene has CDR1 MDHEN and CDR2 SYDVKM. The CDR3 is CASSVTGISLNQPQHF. The CDR3 DNA is TGTGCCAGCAGCGTGACAGGGATCAGCCTCAATCAGCCCCAGCATTTT.

The count of this clone is one. V is TRBV4-1 and J is TRBJ2-5, with 11 bases aligning to TRBD2. The J segment lost 2 bases and the V segment lost 4 bases, leaving 12 bases of the junction unmatched. CDR3 size: 18 residues. The germline gives CDR1 MGHRA, CDR2 YSYEKL. The CDR3 reads CASSPRASGRTDQETQYF. The CDR3 DNA is TGCGCCAGCAGCCCCCGGGCTAGCGGGAGGACGGATCAAGAGACCCAGTACTTC.